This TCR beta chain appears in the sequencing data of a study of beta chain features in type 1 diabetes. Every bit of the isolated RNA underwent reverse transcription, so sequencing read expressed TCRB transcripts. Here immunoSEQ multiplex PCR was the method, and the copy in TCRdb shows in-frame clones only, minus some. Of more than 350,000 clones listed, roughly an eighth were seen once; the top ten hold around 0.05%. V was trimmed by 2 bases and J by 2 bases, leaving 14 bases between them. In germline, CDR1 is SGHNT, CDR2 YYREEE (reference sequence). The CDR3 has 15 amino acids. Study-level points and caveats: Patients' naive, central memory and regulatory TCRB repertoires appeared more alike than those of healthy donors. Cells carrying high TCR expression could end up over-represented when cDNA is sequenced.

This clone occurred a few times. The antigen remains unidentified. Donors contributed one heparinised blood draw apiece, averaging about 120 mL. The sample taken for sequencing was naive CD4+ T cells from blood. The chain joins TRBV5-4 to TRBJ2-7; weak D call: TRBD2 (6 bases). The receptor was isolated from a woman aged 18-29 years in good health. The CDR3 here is CASSFGRRGTYEQYF. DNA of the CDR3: TGTGCCAGCAGCTTTGGACGGAGGGGAACCTACGAGCAGTACTTC.